What follows are 16 T cell receptor beta chains derived from one specimen sequenced in a study of shared clonotypes between healthy human individuals. Assay: immunoSEQ multiplex PCR; the TCRdb copy retains only in-frame clones and omits some. Of around 2,000,000 clones listed, 85% to 95% are singletons. The sample was naive CD4+ T cells sorted from blood. Sample subset: CD45RA+ positively selected. These receptors came from a young man in good health.

This clone was counted once. The chain links TRBV6-5 to TRBJ2-3; D call uncertain. V was pared by 5 bases and J by 4 bases, with 13 bases between. Germline CDR1 reads MNHEY; CDR2 reads SVGAGI. The length of the CDR3 is 14 residues. CDR3 nucleotides: TGTGCCAGCAGTCGTGGTCTTCACCCAGATACGCAGTATTTT. Translation gives CASSRGLHPDTQYF.

The V gene is TRBV30, the J gene TRBJ1-6, with D maybe TRBD1 (6 bases). Germline CDR1 reads GTSNPN; CDR2 reads SVGIG (reference sequence). Trimming removed 0 bases at V and 0 bases at J, with 12 bases between. CDR3 size: 17 residues. In nucleotides, the CDR3 is TGTGCCTGGAGTGTCGACAGGTTGAGCTCCTATAATTCACCCCTCCACTTT. It codes for CAWSVDRLSSYNSPLHF.

This clone was found once. The chain employs TRBV5-4 and TRBJ2-2; D may be TRBD1 (6 bases). The germline V and J ends were trimmed by 2 bases and 5 bases, with 13 bases remaining between them. Germline V gene data show CDR1 as SGHNT and CDR2 as YYREEE (reference sequence). The CDR3 contains 15 residues. The CDR3 protein is CASSLQGRGTGELFF. In DNA, the CDR3 is TGTGCCAGCAGCTTACAGGGCCGCGGGACCGGGGAGCTGTTTTTT.

The rearrangement uses TRBV5-1 and TRBJ1-1; D possibly corresponds to TRBD1 (5 bases). V lost 2 bases and J 8 bases, leaving 13 bases between the germline ends. Germline V gives CDR1 SGHRS, CDR2 YFSETQ. The CDR3 sequence is 13 residues long. CDR3: CASSLLRGEEAFF. CDR3 nucleotides: TGCGCCAGCAGCTTATTAAGAGGGGAGGAAGCTTTCTTT.

Of note for this clone: A junction boundary mismatches the germline segment, possibly from a read error. The rearrangement joins TRBV20-1 to TRBJ2-5; D unresolved. The CDR3 length is 11 residues. Germline assignment: CDR1 DFQATT and CDR2 SNEGSKA (reference sequence). CDR3 in DNA: TGCAGTGGGTCTGACCATGAGACCCAGTACTTC. This encodes CSGSDHETQYF.

About this clone itself: The same CDR3 arises from other DNA sequences in this sample as well. The rearrangement links TRBV5-1 to TRBJ2-3, with D perhaps TRBD1 or TRBD2 (5 bases each). Germline V gives CDR1 SGHRS, CDR2 YFSETQ. There are 15 residues in the CDR3. The V gene lost 1 base and the J gene lost 0 bases, with 9 bases spanning the gap. The CDR3 reads CASSLWGSSTDTQYF. DNA of the CDR3: TGCGCCAGCAGCTTGTGGGGGTCTAGCACAGATACGCAGTATTTT.

Concerning this clone: This same CDR3 is encoded by further DNA sequences in the sample. The rearrangement links TRBV6-5 to TRBJ2-1, with D possibly matching TRBD2 (6 bases). Germline CDR1 and CDR2: MNHEY and SVGAGI. The germline V and J ends were trimmed by 5 bases and 10 bases, with 9 bases remaining between them. The CDR3 has 11 amino acids. The CDR3 reads CASSRGGEQFF. CDR3 bases: TGTGCCAGCAGTCGTGGGGGGGAGCAGTTCTTC.

This chain links TRBV11-2 with TRBJ2-1, with TRBD1 identical over 7 bases. The germline V gene encodes CDR1 SGHAT and CDR2 FQNNGV. This CDR3 has 14 amino acids. The V and J ends lost 5 bases and 0 bases, in that order; junction bases with no gene match: 1. This chain's CDR3 is CASSRDSSYNEQFF. CDR3 bases: TGTGCCAGCAGCCGGGACAGCTCCTACAATGAGCAGTTCTTC.

The V and J genes are TRBV2 and TRBJ1-5, with 7 positions matching TRBD1. The CDR3 extends over 15 amino acids. Unmatched junction bases numbered 11, after V lost 6 bases and J lost 6 bases. Germline assignment: CDR1 SNHLY and CDR2 FYNNEI. As DNA, the CDR3 is TGTGCCAGCAGCGGGGATGGACAGGCTCTTCAGCCCCAGCATTTT. Amino acids: CASSGDGQALQPQHF.

The chain uses TRBV19 and TRBJ2-3; 7 bases fit TRBD1. Germline V gene data show CDR1 as LNHDA and CDR2 as SQIVND (reference sequence). The CDR3 is 19 amino acids. J was trimmed by 5 bases and V by 9 bases; bases with no gene match: 26. In DNA form, the CDR3 reads TGTGCCAGCCTCGAGAGGGGGACAGCCTTAACGGGGCGCAAAGATACGCAGTATTTT. Translated, it gives CASLERGTALTGRKDTQYF.

The CDR3 region has the DNA TGTGCCAGCTCACCACCGGCTCTCCAGGGGGCAGCGAACTATGGCTACACCTTC. This sequence encodes CASSPPALQGAANYGYTF. The chain has TRBV18 and TRBJ1-2; TRBD1 agrees at 8 bases. Germline V CDR1 and CDR2: KGHSH, LQKENI. Trimming cost V 0 bases and J 2 bases; bases outside gene matches: 11. The CDR3 runs 18 residues.

This chain connects TRBV9 to TRBJ2-5, with 9 bases lining up with TRBD2. From germline, CDR1 is SGDLS and CDR2 YYNGEE. The CDR3 spans 16 residues. The junction had 12 bases not matched to a gene; V was cut back by 4 bases and J by 5 bases. CDR3 bases: TGTGCCAGCAGCCATGGGTTTTCTAGCGGGGCGGAGACCCAGTACTTC. It yields the protein CASSHGFSSGAETQYF. Full variable domain (remainder filled in from reference TRBV9 and TRBJ2-5): DSGVTQTPKHLITATGQRVTLRCSPRSGDLSVYWYQQSLDQGLQFLIQYYNGEERAKGNILERFSAQQFPDLHSELNLSSLELGDSALYFCASSHGFSSGAETQYFGPGTRLLVL.

This chain joins TRBV27 and TRBJ1-6; D unresolved. With 5 bases removed from V and 9 bases from J, the gap between germline ends came to 11 bases. CDR1 is MNHEY and CDR2 is SMNVEV in the germline V gene (reference sequence). The CDR3 has 13 residues. CDR3 sequence reads: CASSLRAGSPLHF. The CDR3 DNA is TGTGCCAGCAGTCTGCGGGCCGGTTCACCCCTCCACTTT.

This sequence joins TRBV7-9 and TRBJ1-2, with 9 bases that match TRBD1. CDR1 SEHNR and CDR2 FQNEAQ come from the germline V gene (reference sequence). This CDR3 comprises 16 residues. J lost 5 bases, V lost 5 bases, and 12 bases had no gene match. CDR3 sequence reads: CASSPAKRTGEYGYTF. Written as DNA, the CDR3 is TGTGCCAGCAGCCCCGCTAAAAGGACAGGGGAGTATGGCTACACCTTC. Variable domain in full (rest from reference TRBV7-9 and TRBJ1-2): DTGVSQNPRHKITKRGQNVTFRCDPISEHNRLYWYRQTLGQGPEFLTYFQNEAQLEKSRLLSDRFSAERPKGSFSTLEIQRTEQGDSAMYLCASSPAKRTGEYGYTFGSGTRLTVV.

The V gene is TRBV7-9, the J gene TRBJ1-4; D call uncertain. The CDR3 extends over 13 amino acids. V lost 8 bases to trimming and J lost 6 bases, with 13 bases between them. Germline V gene lookup returns CDR1 SEHNR and CDR2 FQNEAQ (reference sequence). CDR3 DNA: TGTGCCAGCTCGGGTGGAGGGCATGAAAAACTGTTTTTT. Its protein is CASSGGGHEKLFF.

This clone came up once. This chain joins TRBV5-1 and TRBJ1-4; D might be TRBD1 (6 bases). CDR3 length equals 16 residues. The germline CDR1 and CDR2 sequences are SGHRS and YFSETQ. Trimming removed 1 base at V and 8 bases at J, with 18 bases between. The CDR3, as DNA: TGCGCCAGCAGCTTGCGTACGGGACAACTGCTAGAAAAACTGTTTTTT. Translated: CASSLRTGQLLEKLFF.